This record covers a single TCR beta chain. The sample is drawn from a study of siplizumab effects on memory and regulatory T cells. TCRdb's table, derived via immunoSEQ multiplex PCR, lists solely in-frame clones and lacks some. The data show approximately 84,000 clones, 85% to 95% seen once. Germline CDR1 and CDR2: SQVTM and ANQGSEA. This CDR3 spans 16 amino acids. J lost 4 bases, V lost 7 bases, and 10 bases had no gene match. The rearrangement uses TRBV29-1 and TRBJ2-1; 13 bases agree with TRBD2. The TCR originated in a human donor in good health. The material sequenced was CD8+ T cells sorted from blood. CDR3 coding DNA: TGCAGCGGACTAACTAGCGGGAGGGCCGGGTACAATGAGCAGTTCTTC. Translating it yields CSGLTSGRAGYNEQFF.